These T cell receptor beta chains were read from a single sample in a study of molecular identifiers for immune sequencing clone quantification. MiXCR, applied by TCRdb to the PCR reads, yields one record per CDR3 protein. This sample has about 640,000 distinct CDR3 sequences, with 15% to 20% found just once. Specimen: naive CD8+ T cells from blood, with Jurkat cell RNA spiked in. All receptors come from a human donor in good health. Some libraries in this study had Jurkat cell RNA spiked in. The CDR3 runs from the conserved cysteine through the conserved F or W. The order of the fields is J gene, V gene, D gene, clone size, CDR3 DNA, CDR3 protein. The D gene is left open where the match is weak. Size is omitted from some rows. Given values are once, few, many or a class for expanded clones.

J: TRBJ1-1
V: TRBV30
D: NA
size: many
DNA: TGTGCCTGGAGCGGCATAGGGATCGGCACTGAAGCTTTCTTT
CDR3: CAWSGIGIGTEAFF

J: TRBJ1-4
V: TRBV3-1
D: NA
size: many
DNA: TGTGCCAGCAGCCCCGCCGTAGGGGGTGAAAAACTGTTTTTT
CDR3: CASSPAVGGEKLFF

J: TRBJ2-7
V: TRBV7-9
D: NA
size: NA
DNA: TGTGCCAGCAGCCAGACACCAGACTACGAGCAGTACTTC
CDR3: CASSQTPDYEQYF

J: TRBJ2-1
V: TRBV7-9
D: NA
size: many
DNA: TGTGCCAGCAGCTTACTTATAGAGGAGCAGTTCTTC
CDR3: CASSLLIEEQFF

J: TRBJ1-1
V: TRBV7-3
D: NA
size: many
DNA: TGTGCCAGCAGCCCTACCGGGCCGGGGGTCGGGTACACTGAAGCTTTCTTT
CDR3: CASSPTGPGVGYTEAFF

J: TRBJ1-4
V: TRBV27
D: NA
size: NA
DNA: TGTGCCAGCAGTTTATGGGTCAGCGACCTTGAGGAAAAACTGTTTTTT
CDR3: CASSLWVSDLEEKLFF

J: TRBJ2-7
V: TRBV7-9
D: TRBD1
size: many
DNA: TGTGCCAGCAGCTTAGGAGGACAGGGGGACTACGAGCAGTACTTC
CDR3: CASSLGGQGDYEQYF

J: TRBJ2-1
V: TRBV4-2
D: TRBD2
size: few
DNA: TGTGCCAGCAGCCAAGCCATCGGTGTGGCTAGCGGGATGCTCTACAATGAGCAGTTCTTC
CDR3: CASSQAIGVASGMLYNEQFF

J: TRBJ2-1
V: TRBV30
D: NA
size: many
DNA: TGTGCCTGGAGTGTAAGTTTGGATAATGAGCAGTTCTTC
CDR3: CAWSVSLDNEQFF

J: TRBJ2-5
V: TRBV20-1
D: NA
size: many
DNA: TGCAGTGCTAGGTGGCTGGAGGGCGTTGAGACCCAGTACTTC
CDR3: CSARWLEGVETQYF

J: TRBJ2-1
V: TRBV7-9
D: NA
size: many
DNA: TGTGCCAGCAGCTCCATCGGGAGAACCCGTTCCTACAATGAGCAGTTCTTC
CDR3: CASSSIGRTRSYNEQFF

J: TRBJ1-1
V: TRBV20-1
D: NA
size: many
DNA: TGCAGTGCTAGAGACCCATCGAAGGGACCAAACGAGTCTTTCTTT
CDR3: CSARDPSKGPNESFF

J: TRBJ2-3
V: TRBV7-9
D: NA
size: NA
DNA: TGTGCCAGCACCGGCTTAGCGGCTAGAAGCATAGATACGCAGTATTTT
CDR3: CASTGLAARSIDTQYF

J: TRBJ2-1
V: TRBV7-9
D: TRBD1
size: many
DNA: TGTGCCAGCAGCCCACCGGGACAGGGATACAATGAGCAGTTCTTC
CDR3: CASSPPGQGYNEQFF

J: TRBJ2-1
V: TRBV5-1
D: TRBD2
size: many
DNA: TGCGCCAGCAGCTTCCCCGGACTAGCCCGGGACAATGAGCAGTTCTTC
CDR3: CASSFPGLARDNEQFF

J: TRBJ2-7
V: TRBV7-9
D: TRBD2
size: many
DNA: TGTGCCAGCAGCTTAGAAGGAGCGGGAGGGCCGTTCCTCTACGAGCAGTACTTC
CDR3: CASSLEGAGGPFLYEQYF

J: TRBJ1-1
V: TRBV27
D: NA
size: many
DNA: TGTGCCAGCAGTTTATCCCAGGGCTTGGAGACTGAAGCTTTCTTT
CDR3: CASSLSQGLETEAFF

J: TRBJ2-7
V: TRBV27
D: TRBD1
size: NA
DNA: TGTGCCAGCAGTTTCGACAGGGGTGAAGAGCAGTACTTC
CDR3: CASSFDRGEEQYF

J: TRBJ2-6
V: TRBV6-2/TRBV6-3
D: TRBD1
size: many
DNA: TGTGCCAGCAGTTTCCCGCTGGGGACAGAACCCTCTGGGGCCAACGTCCTGACTTTC
CDR3: CASSFPLGTEPSGANVLTF

J: TRBJ1-2
V: TRBV7-6
D: NA
size: many
DNA: TGTGCCAGCAGCTCCCTAGGGGGTGAGGTTGACTATGGCTACACCTTC
CDR3: CASSSLGGEVDYGYTF